Below, 19 T cell receptor beta chains from the same sample are listed, as sequenced in a study of cytomegalovirus exposure and HLA in healthy donors. Only in-frame clones appear in the TCRdb table, and some are missing; sequencing was by immunoSEQ multiplex PCR. The sample has under 400,000 clones; approximately 86% are singletons. Sequenced input: PBMCs. The receptor source for this set is a man aged 25-45 years in good health and CMV-seronegative.

The chain recombines TRBV7-9 with TRBJ1-1; D possibly corresponds to TRBD1 (5 bases). Between the trimmed V and J ends, which lost 2 bases and 11 bases, there was a span of 12 bases. The germline V gene encodes CDR1 SEHNR and CDR2 FQNEAQ (reference sequence). This CDR3 contains 12 residues. The CDR3 coding sequence is TGTGCCAGCAGCTTAATAGGGGCGACGGCTTTCTTT. This gives the protein CASSLIGATAFF. Full variable domain (remainder filled in from reference TRBV7-9 and TRBJ1-1): DTGVSQNPRHKITKRGQNVTFRCDPISEHNRLYWYRQTLGQGPEFLTYFQNEAQLEKSRLLSDRFSAERPKGSFSTLEIQRTEQGDSAMYLCASSLIGATAFFGQGTRLTVV.

The chain combines TRBV10-3 with TRBJ1-1, with 7 bases fitting TRBD1. Germline loops: CDR1 ENHRY, CDR2 SYGVKD. The CDR3 is made up of 15 amino acids. The trim removed 4 bases at V and 1 base at J, leaving 6 bases unmatched. The CDR3 bases are TGTGCCATCAGTGGTATGGGACAGACGAACACTGAAGCTTTCTTT. Amino acids: CAISGMGQTNTEAFF.

CDR3 coding DNA: TGTGCCAGCAGCTTAGTCAGTAGCGGGACCAATGAGCAGTTCTTC. This encodes CASSLVSSGTNEQFF. This chain links TRBV7-2 with TRBJ2-1, with TRBD2 matching 8 bases. Germline assignment: CDR1 SGHTA and CDR2 FQGNSA. J was trimmed by 6 bases and V by 1 base; bases with no gene match: 5. The CDR3 extends over 15 amino acids.

This clone showed up just once. Other DNA sequences within the sample encode an identical CDR3. J is TRBJ2-7 and V is TRBV19; 11 bases are a match to TRBD2. Germline V gene data show CDR1 as LNHDA and CDR2 as SQIVND (reference sequence). J lost 1 base, V lost 5 bases, and 1 base had no gene match. CDR3 length equals 14 residues. CDR3 region: CASSLAGGSYEQYF. The CDR3 DNA is TGTGCCAGTAGTTTAGCGGGGGGGTCCTACGAGCAGTACTTC. The full variable domain, completed using reference TRBV19 and TRBJ2-7, is DGGITQSPKYLFRKEGQNVTLSCEQNLNHDAMYWYRQDPGQGLRLIYYSQIVNDFQKGDIAEGYSVSREKKESFPLTVTSAQKNPTAFYLCASSLAGGSYEQYFGPGTRLTVT.

This clone occurred once. The V gene is TRBV6-6, the J gene TRBJ2-7, with TRBD1 matching over 8 bases. The CDR3 has 16 residues. CDR1 and CDR2 from the germline V gene are MNHNY and SVGAGI (reference sequence). V lost 5 bases and J lost 1; bases outside the gene matches: 10. DNA of the CDR3: TGTGCCAGCAGTCCCCTGGGGACAGGTCCTTCCTACGAGCAGTACTTC. Protein sequence: CASSPLGTGPSYEQYF.

The CDR3 sequence is CSPRQNTEAFF. DNA of the CDR3: TGCAGTCCCAGACAGAACACTGAAGCTTTCTTT. V gene TRBV20-1 combines with J gene TRBJ1-1; D ambiguous. The CDR3 is 11 amino acids. V shed 8 bases and J shed 1 base, with 8 bases lying between them. Germline-derived CDR1 and CDR2 are DFQATT and SNEGSKA (reference sequence).

V and J are TRBV19 and TRBJ1-1, with a possible D match to TRBD1 (5 bases). Germline CDR1 and CDR2: LNHDA and SQIVND (reference sequence). Trimming shortened V by 5 bases and J by 0 bases, and 13 bases separated the two germline ends. The CDR3 length is 15 residues. In nucleotides, the CDR3 is TGTGCCAGTAGTCAACCAGGGATGATGAACACTGAAGCTTTCTTT. Translated: CASSQPGMMNTEAFF.

V is TRBV10-2 and J is TRBJ2-7; tentatively, D is TRBD2 (5 bases). Germline CDR1 is WSHSY and CDR2 is SAAADI. V was trimmed by 4 bases and J by 3 bases, leaving 10 bases between them. This CDR3 is built from 13 residues. The CDR3 coding sequence is TGCGCCAGCAGTGCTGGAGGACTCTACGAGCAGTACTTC. It specifies CASSAGGLYEQYF.

As concerns this clone: Other DNA sequences of this sample code for an identical CDR3. This CDR3 is CASSYTANYGYTF. The CDR3 DNA reads TGTGCCAGCAGTTACACAGCTAACTATGGCTACACCTTC. The chain is built from TRBV6-5 and TRBJ1-2; D is unclear. The CDR3 totals 13 residues. The V end was cut by 2 bases, the J end by 0 bases, with 4 bases between. CDR1 MNHEY and CDR2 SVGAGI come from the germline V gene.

The chain employs TRBV15 and TRBJ2-6; D not resolved. Trimming took off 2 bases at V and 0 bases at J, with 8 bases between the two ends. CDR1 and CDR2 (germline): LNHNV, YYDKDF (reference sequence). The CDR3 runs 16 residues. The CDR3 spells CATSRRLNSGANVLTF. Here the CDR3 DNA reads TGTGCCACCAGCAGAAGACTGAACTCTGGGGCCAACGTCCTGACTTTC.

The V and J genes are TRBV15 and TRBJ1-1, with D possibly TRBD1 on 6 matching bases. Germline V gives CDR1 LNHNV, CDR2 YYDKDF (reference sequence). The CDR3 covers 16 residues. V was trimmed by 0 bases and J by 1 base, leaving 12 bases between them. The CDR3 DNA is TGTGCCACCAGCAGAGATCCAGGGGCAAGGAACACTGAAGCTTTCTTT. This gives the protein CATSRDPGARNTEAFF.

This chain joins TRBV19 and TRBJ2-7; 10 bases are shared with TRBD1. With V trimmed by 5 bases and J by 4 bases, 14 bases remained unmatched. The germline V gene has CDR1 LNHDA and CDR2 SQIVND (reference sequence). This CDR3 spans 17 amino acids. The DNA for the CDR3 is TGTGCCAGTAGTTCCGTAACCGGGACAGGGGTCTCATACGAGCAGTACTTC. The encoded protein is CASSSVTGTGVSYEQYF.

The V gene is TRBV19, the J gene TRBJ1-1; 8 bases map to TRBD1. Germline-derived CDR1 and CDR2 are LNHDA and SQIVND (reference sequence). The V gene end was trimmed by 6 bases and the J gene end by 5 bases; junction bases not matched to a gene: 8. The CDR3 extends over 14 amino acids. The CDR3 spells CASRPQGDWTEAFF. In nucleotides, the CDR3 is TGTGCCAGTAGGCCACAGGGGGATTGGACTGAAGCTTTCTTT.

This chain connects TRBV10-1 to TRBJ2-5, with 14 nucleotides matching TRBD2. The germline gives CDR1 WNHNN, CDR2 SYGVQD (reference sequence). There are 13 residues in the CDR3. The junction had 1 base not matched to a gene; V was cut back by 9 bases and J by 4 bases. CDR3 region: CASGTSGGETQYF. The CDR3, as DNA: TGCGCCAGTGGGACTAGCGGGGGAGAGACCCAGTACTTC.

The chain is built from TRBV7-9 and TRBJ2-7; possibly TRBD1 for D (7 bases). The V end lost 6 bases, the J end lost 3 bases, and 12 bases lay between the germline ends. The CDR3 spans 13 residues. Germline V lookup: CDR1 SEHNR, CDR2 FQNEAQ (reference sequence). CDR3 residues: CASSPGDSYEQYF. CDR3 nucleotide sequence: TGTGCCAGCAGTCCGGGGGACAGCTACGAGCAGTACTTC.

The chain is built from TRBV5-4 and TRBJ1-2; D gene ambiguous. Trimming cost V 4 bases and J 4 bases, with 20 bases left between them. Germline values: CDR1 SGHNT, CDR2 YYREEE (reference sequence). This CDR3 has 16 residues. The CDR3 loop reads CASSPRAQRVSYGYTF. CDR3 coding DNA: TGTGCCAGCAGCCCACGGGCCCAGAGGGTTAGCTATGGCTACACCTTC. Filled out from reference TRBV5-4 and TRBJ1-2, the complete variable domain reads ETGVTQSPTHLIKTRGQQVTLRCSSQSGHNTVSWYQQALGQGPQFIFQYYREEENGRGNFPPRFSGLQFPNYSSELNVNALELDDSALYLCASSPRAQRVSYGYTFGSGTRLTVV.

The chain employs TRBV7-9 and TRBJ1-2, with TRBD1 identical over 12 bases. Germline trimming cut 5 bases from V and 7 bases from J; bases unmatched to any gene: 8. This CDR3 spans 15 amino acids. Germline V gene data show CDR1 as SEHNR and CDR2 as FQNEAQ (reference sequence). DNA of the CDR3: TGTGCCAGCAGCACCCCGGGACAGGGGGCCGGTGGCTACACCTTC. It specifies CASSTPGQGAGGYTF. Drawing the rest from reference TRBV7-9 and TRBJ1-2, the complete variable domain is DTGVSQNPRHKITKRGQNVTFRCDPISEHNRLYWYRQTLGQGPEFLTYFQNEAQLEKSRLLSDRFSAERPKGSFSTLEIQRTEQGDSAMYLCASSTPGQGAGGYTFGSGTRLTVV.

A note on this clone: The same CDR3 is also encoded by other DNA sequences in this sample. The rearrangement joins TRBV7-9 to TRBJ1-2; the match to TRBD1 covers 11 bases. The junction had 3 bases not matched to a gene; V was cut back by 5 bases and J by 7 bases. Germline loops: CDR1 SEHNR, CDR2 FQNEAQ (reference sequence). CDR3 length equals 13 residues. The CDR3 reads CASSLGTGGGYTF. CDR3 sequence (DNA): TGTGCCAGCAGCCTCGGGACAGGGGGTGGCTACACCTTC.

The CDR3 nucleotides read TGTGCCAGCAGCTGGGGCCTTCTCTCGACAGGGGCCCACGAGCAGTACTTC. Residues: CASSWGLLSTGAHEQYF. The chain joins TRBV5-6 to TRBJ2-7; 8 bases are a match to TRBD1. V shed 3 bases and J 5 bases; nucleotides not matched to a gene: 16. CDR1 and CDR2 from the germline V gene are SGHDT and YYEEEE. The CDR3 is 17 amino acids.